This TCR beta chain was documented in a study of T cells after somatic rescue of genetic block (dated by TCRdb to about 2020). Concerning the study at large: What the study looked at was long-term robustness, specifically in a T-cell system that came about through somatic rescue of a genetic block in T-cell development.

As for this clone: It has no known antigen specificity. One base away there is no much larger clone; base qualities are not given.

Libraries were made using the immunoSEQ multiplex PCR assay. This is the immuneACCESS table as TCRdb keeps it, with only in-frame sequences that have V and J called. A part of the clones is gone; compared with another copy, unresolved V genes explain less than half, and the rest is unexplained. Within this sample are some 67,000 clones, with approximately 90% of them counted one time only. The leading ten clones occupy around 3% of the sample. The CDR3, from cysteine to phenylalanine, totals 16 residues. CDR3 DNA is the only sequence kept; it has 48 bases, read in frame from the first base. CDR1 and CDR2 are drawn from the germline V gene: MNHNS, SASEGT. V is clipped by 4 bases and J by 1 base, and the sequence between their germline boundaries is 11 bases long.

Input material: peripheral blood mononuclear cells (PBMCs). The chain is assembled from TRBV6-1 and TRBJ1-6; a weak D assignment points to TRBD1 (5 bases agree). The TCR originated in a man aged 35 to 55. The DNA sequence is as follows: TGTGCCAGCAGTGCCGCCCAGGGTTCCTATAATTCACCCCTCCACTTT. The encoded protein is CASSAAQGSYNSPLHF.